The TCR beta chain described here comes from a study of molecular identifiers for immune sequencing clone quantification. CDR3 length: 12 amino acids. Trimming took 1 base from V and 4 from J, leaving 5 bases between them. Germline V gene lookup returns CDR1 SGHTA and CDR2 FQGNSA. A remark on this clonotype: This CDR3 fails to terminate in the conserved phenylalanine or tryptophan, so it likely reflects a read error.

TCRdb ran MiXCR on the PCR reads and lists one entry per CDR3 protein. In the table there are more than 550,000 distinct CDR3 sequences, about 25% of which are singletons. The sequenced material came from naive CD8+ T cells from blood, with Jurkat cell RNA spiked in. Subset here: FACS-sorted CD8+CD4-CCR7+CD45RA+ naive T cells. The clonotype comes from a human donor in good health. Some libraries in this study had Jurkat cell RNA spiked in. V usage is TRBV7-2 and J usage is TRBJ2-7; D is undetermined. CDR3: CASSLVSYEQYL. Written as DNA, the CDR3 is TGTGCCAGCAGCTTAGTGTCATACGAGCAGTACTTA.